Each of the 7 T cell receptor beta chains below was sequenced from the same sample in a study of blood T cell repertoires in COVID-19. Sequencing used immunoSEQ multiplex PCR; TCRdb keeps in-frame clones, though not all of them. The profile covers some 150,000 clones, with more than 75% appearing a single time and roughly 8% taken by the ten largest. Sequencing used peripheral blood. These receptors all stem from a woman aged 45-60 years with active or convalescent COVID-19.

V is TRBV19 and J is TRBJ2-7, with 10 bases identical to TRBD1. The CDR3 is 16 amino acids. V was pared by 0 bases and J by 2 bases, with 4 bases of the junction left unmatched. Germline values: CDR1 LNHDA, CDR2 SQIVND (reference sequence). CDR3 protein: CASSIDRTGGTYEQYF. The DNA of the CDR3 is TGTGCCAGTAGTATAGACCGGACAGGGGGAACCTACGAGCAGTACTTC. Full variable domain (outside the CDR3, taken from reference TRBV19 and TRBJ2-7): DGGITQSPKYLFRKEGQNVTLSCEQNLNHDAMYWYRQDPGQGLRLIYYSQIVNDFQKGDIAEGYSVSREKKESFPLTVTSAQKNPTAFYLCASSIDRTGGTYEQYFGPGTRLTVT.

This chain joins TRBV18 and TRBJ2-5; D unclear. This CDR3 spans 12 amino acids. V shed 3 bases and J shed 2 bases, with 4 bases lying between them. Per the germline V gene, CDR1 is KGHSH and CDR2 is LQKENI. CDR3 loop: CASSPYQETQYF. Here the CDR3 DNA reads TGTGCCAGCTCACCTTATCAAGAGACCCAGTACTTC.

This clone was seen a few times. The rearrangement joins TRBV5-8 to TRBJ1-3; possibly TRBD1 for D (6 bases). The germline V gene has CDR1 SGHTS and CDR2 YDEGEE. The CDR3 extends over 15 amino acids. V dropped 3 bases and J dropped 0 bases, with 10 bases sitting between them. CDR3 region: CASSWDTSSGNTIYF. The CDR3 DNA sequence: TGTGCCAGCAGCTGGGACACGAGCTCTGGAAACACCATATATTTT.

This chain joins TRBV5-6 and TRBJ1-4; TRBD1 might be the D (5 bases). The length of the CDR3 is 13 residues. The germline V and J ends were trimmed by 0 bases and 8 bases, with 8 bases remaining between them. The germline CDR1 and CDR2 sequences are SGHDT and YYEEEE. CDR3 coding DNA: TGTGCCAGCAGCTTGGTATCAGGGGAAAAACTGTTTTTT. Encoded protein: CASSLVSGEKLFF.

The rearrangement joins TRBV29-1 to TRBJ1-2; 9 bases line up with TRBD1. The J segment lost 7 bases and the V segment lost 3 bases, leaving 6 bases of the junction unmatched. The CDR3 is 13 residues long. Per germline, CDR1 SQVTM and CDR2 ANQGSEA. This CDR3 is CSVEWDRVPGYTF. The CDR3 DNA follows: TGCAGCGTTGAGTGGGACAGGGTCCCTGGCTACACCTTC. The full variable domain, its missing parts supplied by reference TRBV29-1 and TRBJ1-2, is SAVISQKPSRDICQRGTSLTIQCQVDSQVTMMFWYRQQPGQSLTLIATANQGSEATYESGFVIDKFPISRPNLTFSTLTVSNMSPEDSSIYLCSVEWDRVPGYTFGSGTRLTVV.

The chain carries TRBV7-6 and TRBJ2-3; 10 bases agree with TRBD1. The ends lost 4 bases at V and 1 base at J; junction bases unmatched: 8. The CDR3 contains 17 residues. Germline V gene data show CDR1 as SGHVS and CDR2 as FNYEAQ. CDR3 nucleotides: TGTGCCAGCAGCTCCGCCGTGGGGACAGGGGGCACAGATACGCAGTATTTT. Translated: CASSSAVGTGGTDTQYF.

This clone was detected once. The rearrangement joins TRBV5-4 to TRBJ1-1; 7 nucleotides align to TRBD1. The V segment lost 2 bases and the J segment 4 bases; nucleotides outside the gene matches: 8. Germline-derived CDR1 and CDR2 are SGHNT and YYREEE (reference sequence). The CDR3 is made up of 15 amino acids. Written as DNA, the CDR3 is TGTGCCAGCAGCTTTCGGAGAGCAGGGGGCACTGAAGCTTTCTTT. This encodes CASSFRRAGGTEAFF.